This TCR beta chain was sequenced for a study of blood T cell repertoires in COVID-19. TCRdb's table, derived via immunoSEQ multiplex PCR, lists solely in-frame clones and lacks some. The sample lists about 150,000 clones, 85% to 90% occurring once. The sequence was collected from a woman aged 70-85 years with acute or convalescent COVID-19. The material sequenced was peripheral blood.

For the CDR3, the DNA is TGCGCCAGCAGCCAGTCCCCGGCGCGGAGCAATCAGCCCCAGCATTTT. This gives the protein CASSQSPARSNQPQHF. The rearrangement uses TRBV4-1 and TRBJ1-5; D call uncertain. Deletions cut 3 bases from V and 1 base from J, with 13 bases between. This CDR3 contains 16 residues. From germline, CDR1 is MGHRA and CDR2 YSYEKL.